The present T cell receptor beta chain was sequenced within a study of T cell responses to AZD1222 COVID-19 vaccine. Study-level background: Pooling was applied to second doses at about 4 or about 12 weeks.

Whole-study findings and limits: Spike as a whole was targeted by vaccine-associated CD4 TCRs, dominant at 160-218 and 743-854. At baseline, just 6 or 7 AZD1222 recipients tested seropositive. Nearly half of the spike-specific TCRs reportedly recognize variant regions that carry no mutations.

Points on this clone: Its specificity is not known.

TCRdb keeps only in-frame clones here, not all; method: immunoSEQ multiplex PCR. The sample includes about 180,000 clones, roughly 88% of them seen just once. Trimming stripped 3 bases from V and 0 bases from J, with 12 bases between. Germline V lookup: CDR1 LNHDA, CDR2 SQIVND (reference sequence). The CDR3 contains 16 residues. The sample here was peripheral blood, taken on day 0 of AZD1222 vaccination. The rearrangement links TRBV19 to TRBJ1-3, with D unresolved. This receptor was obtained from an adult in good health. In nucleotides, the CDR3 is TGTGCCAGTAGTATCGCCCTGATACTCTCTGGAAACACCATATATTTT. It translates to CASSIALILSGNTIYF.